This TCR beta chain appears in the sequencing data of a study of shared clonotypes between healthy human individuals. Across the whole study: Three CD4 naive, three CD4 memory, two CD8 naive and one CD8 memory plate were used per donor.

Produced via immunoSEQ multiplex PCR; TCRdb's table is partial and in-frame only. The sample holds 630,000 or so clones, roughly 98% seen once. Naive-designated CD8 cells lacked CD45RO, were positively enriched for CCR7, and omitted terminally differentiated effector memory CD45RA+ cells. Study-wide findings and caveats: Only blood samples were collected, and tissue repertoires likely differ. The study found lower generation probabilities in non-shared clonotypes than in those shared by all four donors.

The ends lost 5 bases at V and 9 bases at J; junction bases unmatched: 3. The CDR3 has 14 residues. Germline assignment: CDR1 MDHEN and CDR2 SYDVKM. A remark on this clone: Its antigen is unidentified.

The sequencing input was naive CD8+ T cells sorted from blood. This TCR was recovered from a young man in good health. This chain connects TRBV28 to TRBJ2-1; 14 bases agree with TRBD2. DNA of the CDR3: TGTGCCAGCAGTCCGGGACTAGCGGGAGTTGAGCAGTTCTTC. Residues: CASSPGLAGVEQFF.